This T cell receptor (beta chain) was retrieved from a study of T cell responses to AZD1222 COVID-19 vaccine (dated by TCRdb to the early 2020s). At the level of the whole study: Because spike-specific TCR depth and breadth did not differ between the two schedules, AZD1222 recipients who got a second dose at roughly 4 weeks were pooled with those who got a second dose at roughly 12 weeks. A total of about 240 trial participants underwent TCR sequencing, of whom some 210 received two doses of AZD1222 and approximately 25 received two doses of the MenACWY control vaccine. Trial participants were enrolled into age subgroups of 18-55, 56-69 and 70-plus years, which contained about 150, 28 and 57 TCR-sequenced participants, respectively.

The CDR3 regions of human TCRbeta chains were analyzed by immunosequencing. In the authors' own workflow: Repertoire TCRs were matched against a reference library of SARS-CoV-2-specific TCRs generated with the MIRA antigen-specificity platform. Breadth was defined as the fraction of unique TCRs that were SARS-CoV-2-associated. Depth was defined as the fraction of total T cells that were SARS-CoV-2-associated. Each spike-specific TCR was assigned to its reactive spike region and to a CD4 or CD8 class using the MIRA data. Log10-transformed breadth and depth values were compared by one-way ANOVA with Sidak's multiple comparisons tests. The table was pulled from immuneACCESS by TCRdb, which kept in-frame rearrangements only. Such tables lose some clones; where checked, under half of the loss comes from unresolved V genes, and the rest has no known cause. V and J calls and clone size come straight from that table; D and trimming were deduced from the DNA. The sample table shows 60,000 to 75,000 clones, and about 79% are seen once. The ten largest clones capture 20% of the sample.

Results and caveats for the whole study, not just this receptor: Conclusions about previously exposed vaccinees are limited because only six or seven AZD1222 recipients were SARS-CoV-2 seropositive at baseline. After two AZD1222 doses, spike-specific TCR breadth and depth were significantly higher than at day 0 and than in MenACWY recipients. CD4 TCRs associated with the vaccine covered the entire spike protein, and the dominant responses were in regions 160-218 and 743-854. Because no samples from the day 14 peak response were available, repertoires could be characterized only after the peak T cell response. Most participants were white British and females outnumbered males, and the authors suggested that clonal diversity may have been underestimated. In the small 56-69-year group, the increase in depth fell short of significance, most likely because of low power. Reportedly, almost half of the unique spike-specific TCRs recognized epitopes lying outside the regions that are mutated in the B.1.351 and B.1.1.7 variants.

Including cysteine and phenylalanine, the CDR3 has 19 amino acids. Of all the DNA, just the CDR3 is kept, 57 bases in frame from base 1. Cut back by 2 bases and 0 bases, the V and J ends lie 20 bases apart. Taken from the germline V gene (reference sequence), the CDR1 and CDR2 loops are PRHDT and FYEKMQ. Notes on this clone: The antigen it binds to is not known. Per-nucleotide qualities are absent, and no much larger clonotype sits a single base away.

The sample's time point, from its label and the paper: baseline before first vaccination. Vaccinee samples came from UK trials COV001 and COV002, including a single-blind randomized controlled phase 2/3 trial of AZD1222 (ChAdOx1 nCoV-19) in healthy adults. Trial participant PBMC samples were collected at day 0 and day 28 after the second dose for TCRbeta chain sequencing. In this chain, TRBV13 is recombined with TRBJ1-3, with the D gene not confidently named. This receptor was obtained from an adult in good health. Sequencing used peripheral blood, obtained on day 0 of AZD1222 vaccination. This receptor carries the CDR3 CASSLRSIRRVFSGNTIYF. The nucleotide sequence reads TGTGCCAGCAGCTTAAGATCTATTAGAAGGGTCTTCTCTGGAAACACCATATATTTT.